Listed below are T cell receptor beta chains from one sample, sequenced in a study of technical replicates of blood from a few donors. Method: immunoSEQ multiplex PCR; TCRdb's copy keeps in-frame clones and lacks some. In the table there are roughly 71,000 clones, just under 97% of which are singletons. The sequencing input was T cells isolated from PBMCs. These TCRs come from a human donor in good health. CDR3s include the opening cysteine and the closing phenylalanine or tryptophan. The D gene is left open where the match is weak.

J	length	V	D	CDR3
TRBJ2-1	13	TRBV28	.	CASSLSSYNEQFF
TRBJ2-7	15	TRBV9	.	CASSVNPKGVHEQYF
TRBJ2-7	14	TRBV13	.	CASSQDRTDYEQYF
TRBJ2-1	15	TRBV6-1	TRBD2	CASSLGTSGNNEQFF
TRBJ2-7	14	TRBV4-1	.	CASSPQGSGYEQYF
TRBJ2-7	16	TRBV2	.	CASSGSWFRQKYEQYF
TRBJ1-1	14	TRBV7-9	.	CASSPFGGDTEAFF
TRBJ2-1	13	TRBV6-1	.	CASSVGVINEQFF
TRBJ2-1	13	TRBV7-8	TRBD1	CASSGTANNEQFF
TRBJ1-2	14	TRBV7-9	TRBD1	CASSPGQGAFGYTF
TRBJ1-1	12	TRBV30	TRBD1	CAWSFRDRGTFF
TRBJ2-3	14	TRBV7-8	.	CASSLRQSTDTQYF
TRBJ1-1	15	TRBV4-2	TRBD1	CASSRVGTANTEAFF
TRBJ1-1	13	TRBV5-4	.	CASSFSGDTEAFF
TRBJ2-2	17	TRBV4-2	.	CASSQGSPGTVTGELFF
TRBJ2-7	16	TRBV5-4	TRBD1	CASIPDPGQGAGEQYF
TRBJ2-7	11	TRBV11-3	.	CASSNTGEQYF
TRBJ2-7	13	TRBV29-1	.	CSVVSGHSYEQYF
TRBJ2-2	18	TRBV5-4	.	CASSSTPFSSIPPGELFF
TRBJ1-1	15	TRBV9	.	CASSVDARMNTEAFF
TRBJ1-2	15	TRBV6-5	.	CASSYGQGLNYGYTF
TRBJ2-5	13	TRBV9	.	CASSVDIRETQYF
TRBJ1-2	13	TRBV4-1	.	CASSQQNNYGYTF
TRBJ1-4	15	TRBV28	.	CATCLAFGSDIKLFF
TRBJ2-7	15	TRBV25-1	.	CASSGRDGSTYEQYF
TRBJ1-1	17	TRBV11-2	.	CASSLGGVRLIGTEAFF
TRBJ1-1	12	TRBV18	.	CASSRAGTEAFF
TRBJ1-4	11	TRBV20-1	TRBD1	CSARGGGKLFF
TRBJ1-3	16	TRBV9	.	CASSVDRRGSGNTIYF
TRBJ2-7	13	TRBV5-1	.	CASSVLGANEQYF
TRBJ2-2	16	TRBV7-3	.	CASSFALGKRTGELFF
TRBJ1-5	15	TRBV2	.	CASSASEGGNQPQHF
TRBJ2-2	13	TRBV11-2	.	CASSSQGHGELFF
TRBJ1-2	18	TRBV28	.	CASSPREVYIHSNYGYTF
TRBJ1-2	15	TRBV19	TRBD1	CASSIISRDRAGYTF
TRBJ1-3	15	TRBV29-1	.	CSVLSLDKAGNTIYF
TRBJ2-1	14	TRBV11-2	TRBD2	CASSPGLAGDEQFF
TRBJ2-1	15	TRBV4-1	.	CASGLVGSSYNEQFF
TRBJ2-5	13	TRBV19	.	CASSIFPSETQYF
TRBJ2-3	14	TRBV9	TRBD2	CASSGGGAVDTQYF
TRBJ1-1	16	TRBV5-1	TRBD1	CASSLAGTGANTEAFF
TRBJ2-1	14	TRBV7-2	TRBD2	CASSFGLAVNEQFF
TRBJ1-1	14	TRBV7-9	.	CASRPYVENTEAFF
TRBJ1-1	12	TRBV15	.	CATSRRYTEAFF
TRBJ2-3	16	TRBV27	TRBD2	CASSLSSSGGLDTQYF
TRBJ1-4	15	TRBV18	TRBD1	CASSPTTGVGEKLFF
TRBJ1-6	15	TRBV7-9	.	CASSAGGGQNSPLHF
TRBJ1-1	15	TRBV5-1	.	CASRVWDNQNTEAFF
TRBJ2-7	13	TRBV6-5	.	CASARGLRYEQYF
TRBJ2-7	16	TRBV18	TRBD2	CASSPGGTSRTYEQYF
TRBJ2-2	18	TRBV25-1	.	CASSEFRGRGVNTGELFF